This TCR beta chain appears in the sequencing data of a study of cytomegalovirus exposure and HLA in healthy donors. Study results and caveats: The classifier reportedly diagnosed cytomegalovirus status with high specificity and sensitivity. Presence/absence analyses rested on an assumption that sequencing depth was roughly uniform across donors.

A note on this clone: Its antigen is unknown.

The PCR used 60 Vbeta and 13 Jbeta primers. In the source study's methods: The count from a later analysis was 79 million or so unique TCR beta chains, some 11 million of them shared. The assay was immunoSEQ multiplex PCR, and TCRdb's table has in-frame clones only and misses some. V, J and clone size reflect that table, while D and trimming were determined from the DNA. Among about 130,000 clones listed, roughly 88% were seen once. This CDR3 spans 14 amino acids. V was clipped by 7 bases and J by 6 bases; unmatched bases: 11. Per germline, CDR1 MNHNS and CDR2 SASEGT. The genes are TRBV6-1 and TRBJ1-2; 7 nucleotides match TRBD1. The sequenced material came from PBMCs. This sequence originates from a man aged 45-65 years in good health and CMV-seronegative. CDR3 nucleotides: TGTGCCAGCAACCTTGGACAGGCGGTCGATGGCTACACCTTC. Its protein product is CASNLGQAVDGYTF.